A single T cell receptor (beta chain) is shown here with its context. This clone's antigen is unknown. No base quality information exists; no much larger clone differs at one position. Other DNA sequences of this sample code for an identical CDR3. Using the deep immunoSEQ assay, multiplex PCR amplified TCR CDR3 regions from genomic DNA. Extracted genomic DNA from each cell subset was spread evenly across all wells of several immunoSEQ 96-well plates, with each plate serving as a replicate. For sorted subsets, approximately 200 ng of genomic DNA, equivalent to some 30,000 T cell genomes, went into each replicate PCR. Purified libraries were measured with a Qubit 3.0 fluorometer, size-checked on a Bioanalyzer 2100, and measured again with the KAPA Library Quantification kit. A separate single-read 150-cycle Illumina NextSeq 550 flow cell was used to sequence each immunoSEQ 96-well plate. The paper's processing steps were these. The immunoSEQ output contained only junctional sequences without quality scores, so filtering could not match that applied to full-length reads. To assign V/J genes and CDR3, sequences were annotated against IMGT germline references using PyIR, a Python wrapper for IgBLAST v1.9. Reads were removed for weak V/J assignments (E-value above 1e-6), missing CDR3, stop codons, out-of-frame junctions, or ambiguous translated residues. V3J clonotypes were defined by identical inferred V gene, J gene, and CDR3 amino acid sequence. The percentage overlap between two repertoires was calculated by dividing the number of shared unique clonotypes by the size of the smaller repertoire. Three approaches were used to assess repertoire richness: RTK rarefaction, the Chao1 estimator, and Recon v2.1 estimates of unobserved clonotypes. Generation probabilities were computed with OLGA for all TCRbeta clonotypes obtained by the gDNA method from a few donors. Held by TCRdb, this immuneACCESS table contains in-frame sequences only and omits some clones. Under half of the omission traces to an unresolved V gene where checked; the cause of the rest is unknown. D and trimming were read from the DNA, whereas the V and J calls and clone size are those reported in that table. This sample has about 1.1 million clones in its table, and approximately 80% of those were observed once. Of the sample, approximately 0.56% falls within the top ten clones.

The record originates from a study of shared clonotypes between healthy human individuals (dated by TCRdb to between 2020 and 2021). Some background on the complete study: The cohort comprised a couple of women and a few men aged 18 to 49 years. For each donor, CD4 naive and CD4 memory were each given three plates, CD8 naive was given two plates, and CD8 memory was given one plate. To estimate repertoire size and how much clonotype sharing occurs between individuals, the study deeply sequenced the blood TCR repertoires of five healthy adults. To increase sequencing depth and limit assay-specific biases, different laboratories used diverse techniques to prepare libraries and sequence TCR repertoires. Leukapheresis yielded between about 0.85 and 10 billion PBMCs per donor. Broad study findings and their caveats: When a few donors were compared, the shared fraction of clonotypes was about 5% for naive CD4, more than 3% for naive CD8, 2.3% for memory CD4, and 0.4% for memory CD8. Pairwise subsampling led to the expectation that sequencing depth would affect the degree of clonotype sharing among donors. Rarefaction of sorted-subset datasets indicated incomplete sequencing despite the large sequencing depth. Only blood was sampled, and tissue TCR repertoires likely differ from those in blood. Estimated clonotype richness was generally larger for naive than for memory subsets. Because the study included a small number of donors, the genetic and exposure-history diversity represented was limited. Compared with non-shared clonotypes, clonotypes shared by all four sorted-subset donors had higher generation probabilities.

Trimming takes 3 bases from V and 4 bases from J, and the germline ends sit 13 bases apart. The germline V gene (reference sequence) supplies CDR1 GTSNPN and CDR2 SVGIG. From cysteine to phenylalanine, the CDR3 is 14 amino acids long. This entry keeps only the CDR3 DNA: 42 bases, framed from base 1. The donors were healthy, HIV-negative adults with no recently reported acute infections or vaccinations. Every donor was a Caucasian adult living in Nashville, Tennessee, USA. CD4+ T cells were enriched by magnetic negative selection, after which naive cells were positively selected on CD45RA and the negative fraction was taken as the memory subset. After blood collection by leukapheresis, PBMCs were isolated using Ficoll-Histopaque density gradient centrifugation and then cryopreserved in the vapor phase of liquid nitrogen. Analytical flow cytometry was used to check the purity and quantity of every magnetically sorted T cell population. Genomic DNA was isolated from each sorted fraction and quantified by UV absorbance on a Nanodrop 2000c.

The sequencing input was memory CD4+ T cells from PBMCs. The sample's cell subset or site label is to be understood as: CD45RA-negative fraction. This clonotype originated in a man aged 18 to 29 in good health. Some clones in this sample may be carry-over from other donors' samples. The rearranged segments are TRBV30 and TRBJ1-5; TRBD1 might be the D gene, on 6 matching bases. CDR3 sequence: CAWRGARSNQPQHF. The nucleotide sequence is given as TGTGCCTGGAGGGGGGCAAGAAGTAATCAGCCCCAGCATTTT.